This T cell receptor (beta chain) derives from a study of naive and memory T cell subsets. As for this clonotype: Its antigen is currently unknown.

Study results and limitations: Between naive and memory subsets, TCR abundance power law exponents differed. Expression changes during T cell differentiation may affect RNA-based TCR counts.

An equimolar mix of two oligonucleotides served as the beta constant-region primer for TRBC1 and TRBC2. Four rounds of PCR amplified the ligated cDNA using nested alpha and beta constant-region primers plus SP2. TCRdb used MiXCR to reprocess the UMI-ligation and nested PCR reads, holding one entry per CDR3 protein. The sample yields some 17,000 distinct CDR3 sequences, approximately 9.4% seen once. This CDR3 is 14 amino acids long. With V trimmed by 4 bases and J by 0 bases, 3 bases remained unmatched. What was sequenced was central memory CD8+ T cells from blood. The receptor was derived from a human donor in good health. The V and J genes are TRBV12-3 or TRBV12-4 and TRBJ2-7; 7 nucleotides align to TRBD2. The CDR3 nucleotides read TGTGCCAGCAGTTATGGGGGGGTCTCCTACGAGCAGTACTTC. Residues: CASSYGGVSYEQYF.